This record looks at one T cell receptor (beta chain) sequence and its context. It may be a read error: a sequence one base away is much more abundant. Reverse transcription of roughly 0.5 ug total RNA with a constant-region primer produced TCR beta cDNA. Sequencing libraries for TCR beta derived from three nested multiplex PCR rounds that used slightly modified ARM-PCR. TCRdb re-called the multiplex PCR reads with MiXCR, one entry per CDR3 protein. The sample consists of 330,000 or so distinct CDR3 sequences, less than 70% of them appearing once. This record comes from a study of tumor-infiltrating lymphocytes in primary liver carcinoma. The wider study: The patients had histopathologically diagnosed primary liver carcinoma, and their disease was treated by surgical resection. These were node-negative, non-metastatic T1-T3 tumors of about 4 to 11 cm.

The blood RNA (from unsorted whole blood) was obtained, and germline DNA was also extracted. The sequence came from a man in his forties with primary liver carcinoma and hepatitis B virus infection. Input material: peripheral blood.

CDR3 amino acids: CASSIGTSGCKFF. The CDR3 nucleotides are TGCGCCAGCAGCATCGGGACTAGCGGGTGTAAGTTCTTC. The rearrangement uses TRBV5-1 and TRBJ2-1; 12 bases are a match to TRBD2. The junction had 7 bases not matched to a gene; V was cut back by 4 bases and J by 14 bases. The germline gives CDR1 SGHRS, CDR2 YFSETQ. The CDR3 is 13 residues long.